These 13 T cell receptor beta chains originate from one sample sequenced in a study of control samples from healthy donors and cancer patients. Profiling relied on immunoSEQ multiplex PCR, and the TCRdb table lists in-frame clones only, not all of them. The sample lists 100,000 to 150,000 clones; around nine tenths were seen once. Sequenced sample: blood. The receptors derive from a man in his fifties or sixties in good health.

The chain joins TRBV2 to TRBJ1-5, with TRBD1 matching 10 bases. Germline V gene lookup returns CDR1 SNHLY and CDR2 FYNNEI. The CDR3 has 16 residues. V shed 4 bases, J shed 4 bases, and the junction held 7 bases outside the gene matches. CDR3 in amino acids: CASSVTGGNVNQPQHF. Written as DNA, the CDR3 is TGTGCCAGCAGTGTGACAGGGGGCAATGTTAATCAGCCCCAGCATTTT.

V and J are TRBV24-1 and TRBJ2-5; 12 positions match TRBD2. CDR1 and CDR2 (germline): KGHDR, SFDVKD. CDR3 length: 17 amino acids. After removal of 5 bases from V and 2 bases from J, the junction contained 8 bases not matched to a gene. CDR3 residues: CATSGRTSGALQETQYF. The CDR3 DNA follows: TGTGCCACCAGTGGGAGGACTAGCGGGGCTTTACAAGAGACCCAGTACTTC.

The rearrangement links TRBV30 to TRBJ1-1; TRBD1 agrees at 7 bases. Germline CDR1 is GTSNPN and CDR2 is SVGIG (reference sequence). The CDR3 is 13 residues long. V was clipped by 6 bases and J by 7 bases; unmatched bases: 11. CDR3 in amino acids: CACQGQTKGEAFF. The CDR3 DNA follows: TGTGCCTGCCAGGGACAGACCAAGGGTGAAGCTTTCTTT.

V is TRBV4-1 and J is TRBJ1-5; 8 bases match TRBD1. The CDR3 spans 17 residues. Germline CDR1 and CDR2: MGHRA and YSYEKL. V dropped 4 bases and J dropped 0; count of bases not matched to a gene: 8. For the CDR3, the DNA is TGCGCCAGCAGCCGGAGACAGGGGCTAATTAGCAATCAGCCCCAGCATTTT. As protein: CASSRRQGLISNQPQHF.

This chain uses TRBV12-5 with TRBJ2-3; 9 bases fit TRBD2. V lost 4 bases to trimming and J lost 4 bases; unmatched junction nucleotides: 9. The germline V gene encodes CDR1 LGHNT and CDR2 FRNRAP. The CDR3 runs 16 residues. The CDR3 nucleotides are TGTGCTAGTGGTTCGCAGCTAGCGGGGATCGCAGATACGCAGTATTTT. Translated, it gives CASGSQLAGIADTQYF.

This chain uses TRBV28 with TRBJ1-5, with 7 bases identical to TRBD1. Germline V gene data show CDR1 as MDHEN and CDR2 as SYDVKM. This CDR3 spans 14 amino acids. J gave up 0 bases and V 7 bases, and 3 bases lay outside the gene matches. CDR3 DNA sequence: TGTGCCAGCACCAGGGGGTATAGCAATCAGCCCCAGCATTTT. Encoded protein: CASTRGYSNQPQHF.

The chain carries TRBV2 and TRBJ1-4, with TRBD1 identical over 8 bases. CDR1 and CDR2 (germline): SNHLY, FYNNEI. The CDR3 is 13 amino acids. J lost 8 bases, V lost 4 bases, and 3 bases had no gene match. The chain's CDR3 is CASSGTGQEKLFF. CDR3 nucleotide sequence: TGTGCCAGCAGTGGGACAGGGCAGGAAAAACTGTTTTTT.

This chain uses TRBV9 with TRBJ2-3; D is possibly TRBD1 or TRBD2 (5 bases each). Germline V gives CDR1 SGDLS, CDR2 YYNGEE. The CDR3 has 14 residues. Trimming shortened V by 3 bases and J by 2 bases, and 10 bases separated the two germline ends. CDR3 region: CASSEGDPTDTQYF. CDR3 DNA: TGTGCCAGCAGCGAAGGGGACCCCACAGATACGCAGTATTTT.

The CDR3 loop reads CASSQRTSGSPGELFF. Here the CDR3 DNA reads TGTGCCAGCAGCCAACGAACTAGCGGCTCTCCCGGGGAGCTGTTTTTT. This chain links TRBV3-1 (or the pseudogene TRBV3-2) with TRBJ2-2; 8 bases are shared with TRBD2. V gave up 2 bases and J gave up 6 bases; unmatched junction bases: 8. This CDR3 is 16 amino acids long. The germline V gene has CDR1 LGHDT and CDR2 YNNKEL (reference sequence).

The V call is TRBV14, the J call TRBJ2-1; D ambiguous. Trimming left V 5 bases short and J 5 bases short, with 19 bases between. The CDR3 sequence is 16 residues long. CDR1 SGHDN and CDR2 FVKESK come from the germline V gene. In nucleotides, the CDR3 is TGTGCCAGCAGCTATGCCAAGGGTCTAAGGAACAATGAGCAGTTCTTC. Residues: CASSYAKGLRNNEQFF.

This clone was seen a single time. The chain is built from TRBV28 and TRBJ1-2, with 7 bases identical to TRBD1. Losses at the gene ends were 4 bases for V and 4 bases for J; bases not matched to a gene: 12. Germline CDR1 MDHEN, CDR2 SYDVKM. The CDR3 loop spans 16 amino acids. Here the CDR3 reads CASSSQGSRAIYGYTF. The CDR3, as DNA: TGTGCCAGCAGTTCACAGGGGTCGAGGGCCATCTATGGCTACACCTTC.

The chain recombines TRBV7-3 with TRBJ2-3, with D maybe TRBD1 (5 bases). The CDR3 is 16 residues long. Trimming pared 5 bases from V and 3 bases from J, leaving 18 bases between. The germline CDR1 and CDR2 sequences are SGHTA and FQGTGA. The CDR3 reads CASSPLGGAATDTQYF. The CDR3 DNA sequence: TGTGCCAGCAGCCCGCTGGGTGGGGCGGCGACAGATACGCAGTATTTT.

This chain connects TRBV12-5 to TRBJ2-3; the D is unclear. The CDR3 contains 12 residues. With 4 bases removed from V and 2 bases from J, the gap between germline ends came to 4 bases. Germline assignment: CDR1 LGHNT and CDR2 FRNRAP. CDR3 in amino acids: CASGWATDTQYF. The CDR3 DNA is TGTGCTAGTGGTTGGGCCACAGATACGCAGTATTTT. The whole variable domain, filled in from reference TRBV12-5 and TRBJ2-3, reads DARVTQTPRHKVTEMGQEVTMRCQPILGHNTVFWYRQTMMQGLELLAYFRNRAPLDDSGMPKDRFSAEMPDATLATLKIQPSEPRDSAVYFCASGWATDTQYFGPGTRLTVL.